This TCR beta chain was captured in a study of blood T cell repertoires in COVID-19. CDR3 size: 12 residues. The ends lost 5 bases at V and 5 bases at J; junction bases unmatched: 4. Germline V CDR1 and CDR2: GTSNPN, SVGIG (reference sequence). Under the authors' procedure: Using reference gene primer amplification, nucleated cell counts were estimated. Libraries were prepared by immunoSEQ multiplex PCR; TCRdb keeps only in-frame clonotypes and omits some of them. V and J calls and clone size come straight from that table; D and trimming were deduced from the DNA. This table holds about 670,000 clones, about 87% found once.

The rearrangement joins TRBV30 to TRBJ1-2; TRBD1 aligns across 8 bases. Sequencing was performed on peripheral blood. This clonotype was obtained from a woman younger than 30 with acute or convalescent COVID-19. The CDR3 reads CAWAGGGYGYTF. In nucleotides, the CDR3 is TGTGCCTGGGCAGGGGGCGGATATGGCTACACCTTC.